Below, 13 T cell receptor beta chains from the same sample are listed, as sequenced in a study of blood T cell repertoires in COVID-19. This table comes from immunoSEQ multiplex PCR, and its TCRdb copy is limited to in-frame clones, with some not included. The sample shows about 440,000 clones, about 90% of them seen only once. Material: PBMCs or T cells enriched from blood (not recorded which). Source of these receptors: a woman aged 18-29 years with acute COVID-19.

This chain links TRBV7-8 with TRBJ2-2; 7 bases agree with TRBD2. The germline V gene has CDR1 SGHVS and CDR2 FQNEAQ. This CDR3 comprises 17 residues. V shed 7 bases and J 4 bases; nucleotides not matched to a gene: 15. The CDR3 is CASIKTLSGAGTGELFF. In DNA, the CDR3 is TGTGCCAGCATCAAAACCCTGAGCGGGGCTGGCACCGGGGAGCTGTTTTTT. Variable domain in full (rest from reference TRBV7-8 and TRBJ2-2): GAGVSQSPRYKVAKRGQDVALRCDPISGHVSLFWYQQALGQGPEFLTYFQNEAQLDKSGLPSDRFFAERPEGSVSTLKIQRTQQEDSAVYLCASIKTLSGAGTGELFFGEGSRLTVL.

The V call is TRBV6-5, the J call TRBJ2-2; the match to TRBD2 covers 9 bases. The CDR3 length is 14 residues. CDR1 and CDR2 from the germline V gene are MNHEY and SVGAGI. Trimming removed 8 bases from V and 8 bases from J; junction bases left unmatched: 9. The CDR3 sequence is CASGRAGGRGELFF. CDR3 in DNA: TGTGCCAGCGGGAGAGCGGGGGGAAGGGGGGAGCTGTTTTTT.

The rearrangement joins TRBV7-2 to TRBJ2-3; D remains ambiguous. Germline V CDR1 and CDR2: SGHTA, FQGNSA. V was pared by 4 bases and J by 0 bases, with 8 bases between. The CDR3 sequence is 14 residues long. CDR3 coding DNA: TGTGCCAGCAGCTCAATGGGCAGCACAGATACGCAGTATTTT. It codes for CASSSMGSTDTQYF.

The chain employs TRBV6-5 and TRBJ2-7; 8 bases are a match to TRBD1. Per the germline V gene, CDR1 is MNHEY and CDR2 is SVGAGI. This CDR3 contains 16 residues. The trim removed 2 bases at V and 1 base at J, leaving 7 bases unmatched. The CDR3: CASSYGQGTLSYEQYF. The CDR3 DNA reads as TGTGCCAGCAGTTACGGACAGGGAACACTGTCCTACGAGCAGTACTTC.

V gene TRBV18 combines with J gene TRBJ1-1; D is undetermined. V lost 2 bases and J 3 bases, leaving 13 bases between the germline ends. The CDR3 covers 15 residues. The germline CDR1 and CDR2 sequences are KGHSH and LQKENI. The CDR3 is CASSPREAVDTEAFF. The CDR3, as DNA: TGTGCCAGCTCACCAAGGGAGGCTGTGGACACTGAAGCTTTCTTT. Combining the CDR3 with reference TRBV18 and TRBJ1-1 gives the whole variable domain NAGVMQNPRHLVRRRGQEARLRCSPMKGHSHVYWYRQLPEEGLKFMVYLQKENIIDESGMPKERFSAEFPKEGPSILRIQQVVRGDSAAYFCASSPREAVDTEAFFGQGTRLTVV.

The CDR3 sequence: CASSYSAGGETQYF. As DNA, the CDR3 is TGTGCCAGCAGTTACTCCGCAGGGGGAGAGACCCAGTACTTC. The chain employs TRBV6-2 or TRBV6-3 and TRBJ2-5; 7 bases match TRBD1. V lost 0 bases to trimming and J lost 4 bases; unmatched junction nucleotides: 2. CDR3 length: 14 amino acids. Looked up from germline, CDR1 is MNHEY and CDR2 is SVGEGT.

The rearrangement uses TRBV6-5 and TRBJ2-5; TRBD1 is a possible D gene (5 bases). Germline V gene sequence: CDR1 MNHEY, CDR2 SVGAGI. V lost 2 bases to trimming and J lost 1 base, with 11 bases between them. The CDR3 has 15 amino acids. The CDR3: CASSYEKGAQETQYF. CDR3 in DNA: TGTGCCAGCAGTTACGAGAAAGGGGCCCAAGAGACCCAGTACTTC.

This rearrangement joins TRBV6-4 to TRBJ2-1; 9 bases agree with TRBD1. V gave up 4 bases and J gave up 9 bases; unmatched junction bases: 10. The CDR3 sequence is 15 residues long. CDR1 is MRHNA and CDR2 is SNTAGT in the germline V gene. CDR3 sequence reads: CASSADRGISGEQFF. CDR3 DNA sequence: TGTGCCAGCAGTGCGGACAGGGGTATATCTGGTGAGCAGTTCTTC.

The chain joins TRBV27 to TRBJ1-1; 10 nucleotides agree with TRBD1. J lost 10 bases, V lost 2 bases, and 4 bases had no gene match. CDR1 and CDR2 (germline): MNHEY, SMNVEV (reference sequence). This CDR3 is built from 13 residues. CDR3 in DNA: TGTGCCAGCAGTTTAGACAGGGGGCAACGAGCTTTCTTT. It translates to CASSLDRGQRAFF.

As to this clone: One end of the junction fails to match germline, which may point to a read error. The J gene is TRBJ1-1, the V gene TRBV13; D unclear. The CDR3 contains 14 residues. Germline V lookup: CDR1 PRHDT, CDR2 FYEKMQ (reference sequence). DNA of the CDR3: TGTGCCAGCAGCTTAGTGACCGTGAACAGTGAAGCTTTCTTT. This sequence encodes CASSLVTVNSEAFF.

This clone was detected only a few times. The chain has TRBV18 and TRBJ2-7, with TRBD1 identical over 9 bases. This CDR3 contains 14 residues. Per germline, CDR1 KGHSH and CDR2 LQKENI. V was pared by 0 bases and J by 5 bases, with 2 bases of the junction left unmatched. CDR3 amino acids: CASSPPGQGNEQYF. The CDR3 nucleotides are TGTGCCAGCTCACCACCGGGACAGGGTAACGAGCAGTACTTC.

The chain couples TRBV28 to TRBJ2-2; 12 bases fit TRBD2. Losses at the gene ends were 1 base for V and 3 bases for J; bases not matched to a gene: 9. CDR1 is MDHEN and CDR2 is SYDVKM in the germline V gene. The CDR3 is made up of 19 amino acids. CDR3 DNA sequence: TGTGCCAGCAGTTTATCGACTAGCGGGAGAATAATACACACCGGGGAGCTGTTTTTT. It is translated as CASSLSTSGRIIHTGELFF.

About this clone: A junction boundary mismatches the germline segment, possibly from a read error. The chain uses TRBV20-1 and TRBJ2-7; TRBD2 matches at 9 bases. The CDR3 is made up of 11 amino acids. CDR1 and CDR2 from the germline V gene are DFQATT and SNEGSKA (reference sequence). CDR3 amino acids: CSARDSLAGTF. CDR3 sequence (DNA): TGCAGTGCTAGAGATAGCCTAGCGGGAACATTC.